This T cell receptor beta chain emerged from a study of tumor-infiltrating lymphocytes in primary liver carcinoma. Study-wide results and limits: Researchers found tumor-adjacent and tumor-blood pairs overlapped less than tumor region pairs. Tumor top-250-clone fraction significantly exceeded that of blood (p = 0.039).

CDR1 is SQVTM, CDR2 ANQGSEA, per germline. The CDR3 length is 14 residues. Total RNA amounting to approximately 460 ng was the source from which TCR beta cDNA was made with a constant-region primer. Slightly modified ARM-PCR, run as three nested multiplex PCR rounds, produced the TCR beta libraries. In the first two PCR rounds, TRBV1-TRBV30 forward primers were paired with a C-beta reverse primer, and each round lasted approximately 9 cycles. One entry per CDR3 protein, called by TCRdb with MiXCR from the multiplex PCR reads. The top ten clones hold about a sixth of a sample with a few hundred thousand distinct CDR3 sequences, about three fifths of them seen once. Concerning this clonotype: The antigen remains unidentified. The junction shows a germline mismatch at one end, possibly a read error.

For blood RNA, unsorted whole blood served as the source, and germline DNA was extracted too. This sequence joins TRBV29-1 and TRBJ2-1; a weak D match, TRBD2 (5 bases). The receptor was derived from a woman in her 30s with primary liver carcinoma and hepatitis B virus infection. Sequenced: peripheral blood. The CDR3 protein is CSVEQEVFHNDQFF. CDR3 nucleotide sequence: TGCAGCGTTGAACAGGAGGTCTTTCACAATGATCAGTTCTTC.